A single sample gave rise to the 10 T cell receptor beta chains below, sequenced in a study of Graves' ophthalmopathy and Graves' hyperthyroidism. RNA transcripts were the source from which TCR beta CDR3 regions were amplified. An opening RT-PCR round employed HTBI primers and preceded a second-round multiplex PCR. MiXCR, applied by TCRdb to the multiplex PCR reads, yields one record per CDR3 protein. The sample comprises hundreds of thousands of distinct CDR3 sequences, 35% to 50% of which are singletons, and around 40% rests with the top ten. Sample: peripheral blood. The receptors come from an adult man with Graves' ophthalmopathy.

This chain joins TRBV7-9 and TRBJ2-5; possibly TRBD1 for D (6 bases). V lost 4 bases, J lost 3 bases, and 24 bases lay in between. This CDR3 comprises 18 residues. Germline CDR1 and CDR2: SEHNR and FQNEAQ (reference sequence). This chain's CDR3 is CASSSPRSGRGWEETQYF. Here the CDR3 DNA reads TGTGCCAGCAGCTCCCCGAGATCGGGCAGGGGATGGGAAGAGACCCAGTACTTC.

This clonotype was counted many times. This chain connects TRBV7-3 to TRBJ2-5; 9 bases are shared with TRBD1. The CDR3 length is 13 residues. V lost 4 bases, J lost 5 bases, and 2 bases stayed unmatched. Germline loops: CDR1 SGHTA, CDR2 FQGTGA. This chain's CDR3 is CASSWTGVETQYF. Here the CDR3 DNA reads TGTGCCAGCAGCTGGACAGGGGTTGAGACCCAGTACTTC.

V is TRBV27 and J is TRBJ1-1; D call uncertain. The CDR3 runs to 14 residues. The germline V gene has CDR1 MNHEY and CDR2 SMNVEV (reference sequence). Trimming removed 0 bases at V and 4 bases at J, with 9 bases between. This CDR3 reads CASSLSGVGTEAFF. The CDR3 DNA is TGTGCCAGCAGTTTATCCGGGGTCGGCACTGAAGCTTTCTTT.

This clonotype was seen only once. CDR3 amino acids: CASLEGEQYF. CDR3 in DNA: TGTGCCAGCTTGGAGGGAGAGCAGTACTTC. The J gene is TRBJ2-7, the V gene TRBV25-1; D possibly corresponds to TRBD2 (6 bases). Trimming stripped 8 bases from V and 7 bases from J, with 9 bases between. The length of the CDR3 is 10 residues. Germline assignment: CDR1 MGHDK and CDR2 SYGVNS.

Concerning this clonotype: A much larger clonotype is one base distant, so this may be a read error. The chain employs TRBV2 and TRBJ2-2, with unresolved D. Germline CDR1 reads SNHLY; CDR2 reads FYNNEI. The CDR3 consists of 13 residues. The ends were cut back, 8 bases at V and 5 bases at J, with 12 bases in the middle. CDR3 in amino acids: CASGARVTGELFF. Here the CDR3 DNA reads TGTGCCAGCGGTGCTCGGGTTACCGGGGAGCTGTTTTTT.

This clonotype appeared a few times. One junction end disagrees with the germline gene, perhaps due to a read error. The chain joins TRBV5-1 to TRBJ1-2; a possible D gene is TRBD1 (6 bases). In germline, CDR1 is SGHRS, CDR2 YFSETQ. The CDR3 loop spans 16 amino acids. CDR3 amino acids: CTSSLAAGDTNYGYTF. CDR3 nucleotide sequence: TGCACCAGCAGCTTGGCGGCAGGGGACACTAACTATGGCTACACCTTC.

This clonotype was found many times. The J gene is TRBJ2-5, the V gene TRBV7-3; D may be TRBD2 (6 bases). CDR1 and CDR2 (germline): SGHTA, FQGTGA. The length of the CDR3 is 15 residues. Trimming took off 5 bases at V and 4 bases at J, with 17 bases between the two ends. CDR3 loop: CASSGGKGGLETQYF. The CDR3 DNA reads as TGTGCCAGCAGCGGCGGGAAGGGCGGGTTAGAGACCCAGTACTTC.

The chain couples TRBV12-3 or TRBV12-4 to TRBJ1-2, with D possibly being TRBD1 (6 bases). The CDR3 runs 14 residues. Between the trimmed V and J ends, which lost 5 bases and 8 bases, there was a span of 18 bases. DNA for the CDR3: TGTGCCAGCAGTGAGATTGACAGGCCGCGGGGCTACACCTTC. Translation: CASSEIDRPRGYTF.

This clonotype was counted a few times. The chain has TRBV19 and TRBJ2-6; D is undetermined. The CDR3 has 16 amino acids. V was trimmed by 0 bases and J by 2 bases, leaving 8 bases between them. The germline gives CDR1 LNHDA, CDR2 SQIVND (reference sequence). CDR3 sequence: CASSIDWTAGANVLTF. In DNA, the CDR3 is TGTGCCAGTAGTATAGATTGGACCGCTGGGGCCAACGTCCTGACTTTC.

This clonotype was observed a handful of times. V and J are TRBV10-2 and TRBJ2-3, with 10 positions matching TRBD2. Germline V CDR1 and CDR2: WSHSY, SAAADI. V gave up 5 bases and J gave up 7 bases; unmatched junction bases: 6. The CDR3 is 14 amino acids. CDR3 loop: CASSPDSGGYTQYF. The CDR3 region has the DNA TGCGCCAGCAGTCCCGATAGCGGGGGGTATACGCAGTATTTT.